This T cell receptor (beta chain) was recovered during a study of relationships among human T cell subsets (dated 2010 in TCRdb). A note on the overall study: Eight distinct blood T cell populations were sequenced: pan T, CD8 cytotoxic, regulatory, Th1, Th2, naive plus transitional, activated and memory cells.

The library was generated by multiplex PCR. Sequencing took place on a 454 GS FLX. Semiquantitative ARM-PCR was used to amplify the TCR alpha and beta CDR3 regions from mRNA. In ARM-PCR, tagged nested gene-specific primers were applied first, and communal superprimers then carried out the exponential amplification. Exonuclease was used to remove the nested primers before the first-round PCR products went through the second amplification round. The amplicons were sequenced on the 454 platform, a system that can rapidly sequence millions of DNA fragments without cloning bias. A read mappable to both V and J germline segments was defined as an effective read. On the study's bioinformatics: Reads were assigned to germline V, D and J segments with IRmap, which uses pyromap, a Smith-Waterman modification adapted to 454 sequencing errors. Cutoffs set at the 99th percentile of alignment scores from simulated random sequences were applied to filter D-beta assignments. CDR3 was defined as the amino acids lying between the conserved V-segment Y[YFLI]C motif and the J-segment [FW]GXGT motif. Repertoire diversity was estimated with a compound Poisson process model previously applied to large-scale EST data. A cross-contamination detection procedure was applied to argue against sample contamination as the source of shared CDR3s. TCRdb took the public reads, trimmed them with fastp at Q25, ran MiXCR for clone calling and kept in-frame beta chains. Duplicate CDR3 protein sequences are folded into a single record with the most common DNA and genes. What appears here as the V and J calls and clone size reflects TCRdb's work, not the paper's. The table for this sample lists 4,500 to 5,000 distinct CDR3 sequences; 65% to 85% of them were counted only once. The top ten constitute 25% to 30% of the sample.

Trimming takes 2 bases from V and 5 bases from J, and the germline ends sit 10 bases apart. The CDR3 measures 13 amino acids from cysteine to phenylalanine. The read is trimmed to its CDR3 DNA, 39 bases read in frame from base 1. From the germline V gene, CDR1 is MNHNS and CDR2 is SASEGT. Beyond this particular receptor, the publication reports: T cell counts went unrecorded for two pan T samples, which were processed alongside pan B cells. The substantial sharing of CDR3s among Th1, Th2 and regulatory T cells was interpreted as suggesting that cell fate choices are stochastic. No statistically significant differences in V, D and J usage, CDR3 length or N-nucleotide additions were observed among the seven subsets. A CD4+CD8+ double-positive population could not be excluded by the bead-based sorting. Over 50% of CD8+ cytotoxic sequences were found to belong to clones with over 100 reads, whereas few such clones were observed in the regulatory and Th2 subsets.

Points on this clonotype: Its antigen is unknown. Per-base quality was not reported, and no clone a single base away is much larger than it.

Miltenyi superparamagnetic beads coated with subset-specific monoclonal antibodies were used for isolation of the T cell subsets. Peripheral blood was used as the source from which all T cell populations were isolated. Ficoll separation of whole blood yielded mononuclear cells, and anti-CD14 microbeads were then used to deplete the monocytes. Right after isolation, the cell populations were resuspended in RNAprotect reagent. The pan T sample comprised CD3+ T cells in general. This TCR derives from a man aged 40-49 years in good health. This sequence uses TRBV6-1 and TRBJ2-7, with the identity of the D gene unclear. Sequences were obtained from total T cells sorted from blood. The sample's cell subset or site label, decoded: CD3+ T cells in general. The bases are TGTGCCAGCAGTGAAAACATCATGAACGAGCAGTACTTC. Its protein reads: CASSENIMNEQYF.